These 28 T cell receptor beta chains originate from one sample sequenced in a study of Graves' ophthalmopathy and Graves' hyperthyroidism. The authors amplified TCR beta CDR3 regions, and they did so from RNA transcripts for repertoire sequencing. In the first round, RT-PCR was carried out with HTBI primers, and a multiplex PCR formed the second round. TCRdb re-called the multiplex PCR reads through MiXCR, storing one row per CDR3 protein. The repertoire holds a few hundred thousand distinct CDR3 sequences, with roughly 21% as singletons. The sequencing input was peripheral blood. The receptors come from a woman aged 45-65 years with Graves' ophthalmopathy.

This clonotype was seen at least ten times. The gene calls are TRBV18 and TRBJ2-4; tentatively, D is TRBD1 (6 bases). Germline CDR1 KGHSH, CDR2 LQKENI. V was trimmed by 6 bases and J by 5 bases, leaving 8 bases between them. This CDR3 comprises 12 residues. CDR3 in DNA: TGTGCCAGCTCGGACAGCGAAAACATTCAGTACTTC. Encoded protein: CASSDSENIQYF.

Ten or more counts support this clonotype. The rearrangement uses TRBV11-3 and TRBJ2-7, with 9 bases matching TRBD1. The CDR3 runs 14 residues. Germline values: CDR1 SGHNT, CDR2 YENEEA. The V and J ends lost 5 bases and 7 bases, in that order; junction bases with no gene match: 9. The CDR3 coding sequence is TGTGCCAGCAGCAGACCGGGACAGGGCAAGGAGCAGTACTTC. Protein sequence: CASSRPGQGKEQYF.

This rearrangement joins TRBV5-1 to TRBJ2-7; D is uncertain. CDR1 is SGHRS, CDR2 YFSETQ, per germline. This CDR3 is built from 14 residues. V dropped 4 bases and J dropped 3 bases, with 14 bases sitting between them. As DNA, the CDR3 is TGCGCCAGCAGCCTCTCGGGCGGTCTCTACGAGCAGTACTTC. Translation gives CASSLSGGLYEQYF. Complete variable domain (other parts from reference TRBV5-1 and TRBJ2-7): KAGVTQTPRYLIKTRGQQVTLSCSPISGHRSVSWYQQTPGQGLQFLFEYFSETQRNKGNFPGRFSGRQFSNSRSEMNVSTLELGDSALYLCASSLSGGLYEQYFGPGTRLTVT.

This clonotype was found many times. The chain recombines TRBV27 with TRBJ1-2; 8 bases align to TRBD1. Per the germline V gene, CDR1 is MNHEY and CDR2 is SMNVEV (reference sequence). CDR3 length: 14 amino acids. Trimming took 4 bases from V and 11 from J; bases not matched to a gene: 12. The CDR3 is CASSSNNGQGSYTF. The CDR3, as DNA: TGTGCCAGCAGTTCTAACAATGGACAGGGATCTTACACCTTC.

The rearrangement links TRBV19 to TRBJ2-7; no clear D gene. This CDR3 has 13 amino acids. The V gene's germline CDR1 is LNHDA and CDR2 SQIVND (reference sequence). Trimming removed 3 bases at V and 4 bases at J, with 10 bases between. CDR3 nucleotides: TGTGCCAGTAGTATCTCGAAGTCGTACGAGCAGTACTTC. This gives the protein CASSISKSYEQYF.

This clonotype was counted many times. CDR3 nucleotide sequence: TGTGCCTGGAGTGGGGGTAGCAATCAGCCCCAGCATTTT. Amino acid sequence: CAWSGGSNQPQHF. J is TRBJ1-5 and V is TRBV30; D gene ambiguous. The CDR3 totals 13 residues. V lost 1 base and J 0 bases, leaving 4 bases between the germline ends. CDR1 is GTSNPN and CDR2 is SVGIG in the germline V gene (reference sequence).

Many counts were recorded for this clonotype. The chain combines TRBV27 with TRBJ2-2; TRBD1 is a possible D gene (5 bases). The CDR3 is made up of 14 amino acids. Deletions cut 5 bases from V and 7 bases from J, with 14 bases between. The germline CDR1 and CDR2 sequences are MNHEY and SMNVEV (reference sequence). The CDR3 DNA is TGTGCCAGCAGTGTGGACAACGGATACGGGGAGCTGTTTTTT. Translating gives CASSVDNGYGELFF.

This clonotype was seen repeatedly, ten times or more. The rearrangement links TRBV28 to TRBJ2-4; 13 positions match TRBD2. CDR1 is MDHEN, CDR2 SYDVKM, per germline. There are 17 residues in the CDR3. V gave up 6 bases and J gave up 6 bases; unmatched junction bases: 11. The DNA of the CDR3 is TGTGCCAGCAGCTTCCCTCGACTAGCGGGAGGCCTAAACATTCAGTACTTC. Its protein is CASSFPRLAGGLNIQYF.

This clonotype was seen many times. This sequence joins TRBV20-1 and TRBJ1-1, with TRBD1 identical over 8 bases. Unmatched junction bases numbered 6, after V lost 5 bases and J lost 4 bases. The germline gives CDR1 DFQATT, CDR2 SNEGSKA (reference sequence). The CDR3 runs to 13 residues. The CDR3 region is CSACRGPCTEAFF. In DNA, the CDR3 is TGCAGTGCTTGCAGGGGGCCTTGCACTGAAGCTTTCTTT.

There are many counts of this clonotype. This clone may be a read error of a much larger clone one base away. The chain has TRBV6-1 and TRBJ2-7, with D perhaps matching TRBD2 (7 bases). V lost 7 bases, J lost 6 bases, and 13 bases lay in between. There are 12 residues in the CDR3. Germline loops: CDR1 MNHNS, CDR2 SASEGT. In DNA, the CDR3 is TGTGCCAGCAACAGAAGGGGGGGCGAGCAGTACTTC. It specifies CASNRRGGEQYF.

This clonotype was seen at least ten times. The CDR3 nucleotides are TGTGCCAGCGCATATGGAGCCCTCACCGCGGGTCTAGAGACCCAGTACTTC. Translated, it gives CASAYGALTAGLETQYF. This rearrangement joins TRBV28 to TRBJ2-5, with a tentative D call TRBD2 (5 bases). Germline CDR1 MDHEN, CDR2 SYDVKM. The CDR3 contains 17 residues. Trimming pared 8 bases from V and 4 bases from J, leaving 26 bases between.

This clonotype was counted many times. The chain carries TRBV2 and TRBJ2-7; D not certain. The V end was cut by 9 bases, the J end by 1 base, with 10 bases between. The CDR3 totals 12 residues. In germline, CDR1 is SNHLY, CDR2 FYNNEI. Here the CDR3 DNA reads TGTGCCAGTTCGGGCCAGTCCTACGAGCAGTACTTC. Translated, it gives CASSGQSYEQYF.

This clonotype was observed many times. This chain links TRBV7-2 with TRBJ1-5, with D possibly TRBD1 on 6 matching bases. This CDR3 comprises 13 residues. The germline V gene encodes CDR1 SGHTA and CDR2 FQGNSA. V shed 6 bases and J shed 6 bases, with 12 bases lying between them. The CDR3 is CASSKGGGQPQHF. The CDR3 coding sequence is TGTGCCAGCAGTAAAGGGGGGGGTCAGCCCCAGCATTTT.

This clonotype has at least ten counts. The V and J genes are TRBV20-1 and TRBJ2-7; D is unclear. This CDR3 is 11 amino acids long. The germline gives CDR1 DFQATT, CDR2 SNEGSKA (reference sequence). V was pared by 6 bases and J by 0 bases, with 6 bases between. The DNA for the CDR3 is TGCAGTGCCGTCTCCTCCTACGAGCAGTACTTC. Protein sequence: CSAVSSYEQYF.

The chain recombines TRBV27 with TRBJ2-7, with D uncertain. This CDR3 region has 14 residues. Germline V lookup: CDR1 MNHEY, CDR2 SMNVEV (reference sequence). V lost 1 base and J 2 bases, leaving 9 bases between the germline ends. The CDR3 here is CASSLYGGTYEQYF. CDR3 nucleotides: TGTGCCAGCAGTTTATATGGTGGAACCTACGAGCAGTACTTC.

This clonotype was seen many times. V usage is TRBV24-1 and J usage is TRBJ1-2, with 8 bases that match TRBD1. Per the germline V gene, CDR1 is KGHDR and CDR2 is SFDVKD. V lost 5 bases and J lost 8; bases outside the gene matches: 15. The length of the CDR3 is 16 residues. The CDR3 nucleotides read TGTGCCACCAGTGTCGCTGGACAGGGCTTTTTCGGGGGCTACACCTTC. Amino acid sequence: CATSVAGQGFFGGYTF.

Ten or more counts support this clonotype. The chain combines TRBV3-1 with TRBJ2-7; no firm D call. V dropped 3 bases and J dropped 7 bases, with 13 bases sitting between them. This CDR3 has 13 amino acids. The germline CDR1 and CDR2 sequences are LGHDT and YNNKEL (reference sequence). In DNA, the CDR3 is TGTGCCAGCAGCCATGCGAGAGCTTGGGAGCAGTACTTC. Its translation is CASSHARAWEQYF.

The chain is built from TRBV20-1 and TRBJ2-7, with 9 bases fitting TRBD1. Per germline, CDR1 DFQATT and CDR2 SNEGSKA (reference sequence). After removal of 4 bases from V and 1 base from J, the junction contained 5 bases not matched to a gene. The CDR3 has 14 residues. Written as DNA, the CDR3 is TGCAGTGCTAAACAGGGGGCGGCTTCCTACGAGCAGTACTTC. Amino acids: CSAKQGAASYEQYF.

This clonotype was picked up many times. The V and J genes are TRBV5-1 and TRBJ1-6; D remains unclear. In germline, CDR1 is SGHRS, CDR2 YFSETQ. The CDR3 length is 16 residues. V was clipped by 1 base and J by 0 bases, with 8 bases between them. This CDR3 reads CASSLTASSYNSPLHF. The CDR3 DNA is TGCGCCAGCAGCTTGACAGCGAGCTCCTATAATTCACCCCTCCACTTT.

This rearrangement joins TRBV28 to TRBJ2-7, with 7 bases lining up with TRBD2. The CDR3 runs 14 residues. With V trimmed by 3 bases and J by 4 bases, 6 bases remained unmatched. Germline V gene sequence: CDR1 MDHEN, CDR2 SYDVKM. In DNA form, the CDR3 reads TGTGCCAGCAGTTTTTCCGGGGGGAAGTACGAGCAGTACTTC. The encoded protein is CASSFSGGKYEQYF.

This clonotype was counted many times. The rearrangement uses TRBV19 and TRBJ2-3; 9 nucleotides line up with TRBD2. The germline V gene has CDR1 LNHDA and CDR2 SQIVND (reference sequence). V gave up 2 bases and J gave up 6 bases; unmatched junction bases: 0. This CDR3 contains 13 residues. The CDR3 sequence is CASSISGGDTQYF. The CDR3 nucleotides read TGTGCCAGTAGTATAAGCGGGGGGGATACGCAGTATTTT.

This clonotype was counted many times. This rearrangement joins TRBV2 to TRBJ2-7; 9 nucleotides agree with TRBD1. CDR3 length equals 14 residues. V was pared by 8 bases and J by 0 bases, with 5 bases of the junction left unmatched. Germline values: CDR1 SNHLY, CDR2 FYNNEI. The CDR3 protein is CASPRDRDSYEQYF. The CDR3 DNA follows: TGTGCCAGCCCCCGGGACAGGGACTCCTACGAGCAGTACTTC.

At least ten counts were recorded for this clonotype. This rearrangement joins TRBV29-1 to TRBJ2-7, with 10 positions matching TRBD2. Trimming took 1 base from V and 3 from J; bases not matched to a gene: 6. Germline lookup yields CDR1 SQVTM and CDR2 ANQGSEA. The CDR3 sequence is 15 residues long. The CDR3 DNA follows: TGCAGCGTTGAAGGGACTAGCGGAGGGCTCTACGAGCAGTACTTC. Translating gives CSVEGTSGGLYEQYF.

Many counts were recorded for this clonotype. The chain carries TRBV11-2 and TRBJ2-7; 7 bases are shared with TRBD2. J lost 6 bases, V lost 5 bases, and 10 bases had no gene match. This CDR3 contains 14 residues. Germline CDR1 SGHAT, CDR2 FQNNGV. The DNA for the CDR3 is TGTGCCAGCAGCGGGAGCGGGAACCGAGGCGAGCAGTACTTC. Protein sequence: CASSGSGNRGEQYF.

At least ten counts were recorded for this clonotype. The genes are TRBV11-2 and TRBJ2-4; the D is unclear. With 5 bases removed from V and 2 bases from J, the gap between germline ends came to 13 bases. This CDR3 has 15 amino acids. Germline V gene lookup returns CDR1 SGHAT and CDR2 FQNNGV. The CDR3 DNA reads TGTGCCAGCAGCCCCATTTACGGAACCAAAAACATTCAGTACTTC. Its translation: CASSPIYGTKNIQYF.

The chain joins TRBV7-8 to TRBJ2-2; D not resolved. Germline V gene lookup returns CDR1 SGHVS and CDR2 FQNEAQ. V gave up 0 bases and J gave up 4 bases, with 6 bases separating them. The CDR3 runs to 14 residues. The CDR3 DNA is TGTGCCAGCAGCTTAGCGACCCCCACCGGGGAGCTGTTTTTT. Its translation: CASSLATPTGELFF.

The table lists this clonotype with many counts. CDR3 residues: CASSSGGGTEAFF. The CDR3 DNA is TGCGCCAGCAGCTCCGGGGGAGGGACTGAAGCTTTCTTT. This chain uses TRBV5-1 with TRBJ1-1, with D perhaps TRBD1 (5 bases). V shed 3 bases and J shed 5 bases, with 11 bases lying between them. The CDR3 consists of 13 residues. Germline lookup yields CDR1 SGHRS and CDR2 YFSETQ. The full variable domain, its missing parts supplied by reference TRBV5-1 and TRBJ1-1, is KAGVTQTPRYLIKTRGQQVTLSCSPISGHRSVSWYQQTPGQGLQFLFEYFSETQRNKGNFPGRFSGRQFSNSRSEMNVSTLELGDSALYLCASSSGGGTEAFFGQGTRLTVV.

The CDR3 protein is CSGDRGYQETQYF. CDR3 nucleotides: TGCAGCGGGGACAGGGGATACCAAGAGACCCAGTACTTC. This chain joins TRBV29-1 and TRBJ2-5, with 10 bases lining up with TRBD1. The CDR3 totals 13 residues. Unmatched junction bases numbered 2, after V lost 7 bases and J lost 0 bases. Germline V gives CDR1 SQVTM, CDR2 ANQGSEA.